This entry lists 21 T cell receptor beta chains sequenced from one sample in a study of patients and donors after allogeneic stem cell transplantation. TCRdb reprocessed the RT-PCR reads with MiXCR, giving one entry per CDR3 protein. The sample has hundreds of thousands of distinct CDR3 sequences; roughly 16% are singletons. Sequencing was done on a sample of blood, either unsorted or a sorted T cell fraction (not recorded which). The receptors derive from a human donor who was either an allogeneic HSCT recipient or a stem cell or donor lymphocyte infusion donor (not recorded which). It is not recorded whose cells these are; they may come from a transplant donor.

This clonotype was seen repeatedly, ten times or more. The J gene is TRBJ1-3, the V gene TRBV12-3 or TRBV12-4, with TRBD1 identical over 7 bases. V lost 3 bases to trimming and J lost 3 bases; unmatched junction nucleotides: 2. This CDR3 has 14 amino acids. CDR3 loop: CASSFRDSGNTIYF. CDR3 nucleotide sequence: TGTGCCAGCAGTTTTCGGGACAGTGGAAACACCATATATTTT.

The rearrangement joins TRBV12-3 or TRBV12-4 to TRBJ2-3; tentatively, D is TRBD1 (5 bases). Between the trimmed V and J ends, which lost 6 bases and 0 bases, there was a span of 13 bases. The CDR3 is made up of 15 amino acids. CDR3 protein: CASSFQGSSTDTQYF. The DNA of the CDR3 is TGTGCCAGCAGCTTCCAGGGTTCTAGCACAGATACGCAGTATTTT.

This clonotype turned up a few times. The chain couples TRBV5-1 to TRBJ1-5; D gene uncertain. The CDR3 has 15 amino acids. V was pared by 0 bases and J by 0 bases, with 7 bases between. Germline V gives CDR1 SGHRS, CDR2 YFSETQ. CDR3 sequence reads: CASSLDSISNQPQHF. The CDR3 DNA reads TGCGCCAGCAGCTTGGACTCCATTAGCAATCAGCCCCAGCATTTT.

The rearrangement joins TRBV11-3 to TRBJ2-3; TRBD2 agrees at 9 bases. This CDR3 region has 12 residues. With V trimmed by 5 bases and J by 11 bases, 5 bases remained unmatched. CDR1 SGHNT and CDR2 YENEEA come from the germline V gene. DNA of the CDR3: TGTGCCAGCAGCATTAGCGGGGGAAGGCAGTATTTT. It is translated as CASSISGGRQYF.

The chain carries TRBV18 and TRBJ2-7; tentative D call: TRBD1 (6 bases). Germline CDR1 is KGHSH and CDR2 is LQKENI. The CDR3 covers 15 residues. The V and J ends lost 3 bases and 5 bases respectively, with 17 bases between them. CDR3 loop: CASSPPQGFRNEQYF. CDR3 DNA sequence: TGTGCCAGCTCACCTCCACAGGGCTTTCGGAACGAGCAGTACTTC. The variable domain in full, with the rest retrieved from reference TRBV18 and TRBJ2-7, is NAGVMQNPRHLVRRRGQEARLRCSPMKGHSHVYWYRQLPEEGLKFMVYLQKENIIDESGMPKERFSAEFPKEGPSILRIQQVVRGDSAAYFCASSPPQGFRNEQYFGPGTRLTVT.

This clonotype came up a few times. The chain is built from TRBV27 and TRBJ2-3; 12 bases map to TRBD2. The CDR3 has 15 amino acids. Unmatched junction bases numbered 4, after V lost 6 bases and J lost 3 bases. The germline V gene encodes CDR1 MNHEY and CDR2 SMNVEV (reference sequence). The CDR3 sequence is CASSQGTSGTDTQYF. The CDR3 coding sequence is TGTGCCAGCAGCCAGGGGACTAGCGGGACAGATACGCAGTATTTT.

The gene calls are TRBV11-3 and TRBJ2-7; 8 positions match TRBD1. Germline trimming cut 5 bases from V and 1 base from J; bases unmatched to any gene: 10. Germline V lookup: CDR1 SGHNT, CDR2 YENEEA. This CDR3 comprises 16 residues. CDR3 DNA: TGTGCCAGCAGCATTACCCCGGGACAGGCATCCTACGAGCAGTACTTC. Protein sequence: CASSITPGQASYEQYF.

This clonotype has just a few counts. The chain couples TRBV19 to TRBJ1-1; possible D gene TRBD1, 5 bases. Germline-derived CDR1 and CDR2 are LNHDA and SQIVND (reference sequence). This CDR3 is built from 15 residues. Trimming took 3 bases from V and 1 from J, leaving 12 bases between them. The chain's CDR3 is CASSIYGQSNTEAFF. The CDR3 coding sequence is TGTGCCAGTAGTATCTATGGACAATCGAACACTGAAGCTTTCTTT.

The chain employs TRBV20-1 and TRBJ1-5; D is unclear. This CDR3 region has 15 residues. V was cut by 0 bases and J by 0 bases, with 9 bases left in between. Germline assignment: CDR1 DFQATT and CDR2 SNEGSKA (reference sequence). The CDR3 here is CSARDGRYSNQPQHF. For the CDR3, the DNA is TGCAGTGCTAGAGATGGAAGGTATAGCAATCAGCCCCAGCATTTT.

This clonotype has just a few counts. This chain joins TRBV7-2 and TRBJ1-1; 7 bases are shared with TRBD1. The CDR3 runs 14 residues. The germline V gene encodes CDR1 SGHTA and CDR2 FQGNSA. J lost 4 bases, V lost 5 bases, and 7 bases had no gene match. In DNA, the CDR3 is TGTGCCAGCAGCGGTCAAGGGGGCGTCACTGAAGCTTTCTTT. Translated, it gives CASSGQGGVTEAFF.

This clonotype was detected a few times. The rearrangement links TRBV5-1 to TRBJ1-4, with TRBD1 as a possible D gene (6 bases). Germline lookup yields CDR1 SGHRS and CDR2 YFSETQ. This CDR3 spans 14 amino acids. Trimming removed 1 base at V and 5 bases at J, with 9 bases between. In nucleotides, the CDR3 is TGCGCCAGCAGCTTGATGAGGGGGAATGAAAAACTGTTTTTT. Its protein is CASSLMRGNEKLFF.

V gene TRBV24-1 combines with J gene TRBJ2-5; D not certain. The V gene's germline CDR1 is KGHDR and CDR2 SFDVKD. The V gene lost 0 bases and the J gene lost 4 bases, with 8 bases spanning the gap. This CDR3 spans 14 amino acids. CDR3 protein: CATSDLSHRETQYF. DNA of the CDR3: TGTGCCACCAGTGATTTGTCCCACCGAGAGACCCAGTACTTC.

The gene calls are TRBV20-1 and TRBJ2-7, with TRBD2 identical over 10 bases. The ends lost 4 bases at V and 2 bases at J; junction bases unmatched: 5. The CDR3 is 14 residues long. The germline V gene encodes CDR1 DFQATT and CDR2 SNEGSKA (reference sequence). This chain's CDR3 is CSATLAGVPYEQYF. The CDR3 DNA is TGCAGTGCTACTCTAGCGGGGGTCCCCTACGAGCAGTACTTC.

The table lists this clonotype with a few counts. The chain's CDR3 is CAWSRADTQYF. CDR3 nucleotide sequence: TGTGCCTGGAGTCGGGCAGATACGCAGTATTTT. The rearrangement links TRBV30 to TRBJ2-3; no reliable D call. The CDR3 extends over 11 amino acids. The V gene's germline CDR1 is GTSNPN and CDR2 SVGIG (reference sequence). Trimming took off 2 bases at V and 4 bases at J, with 4 bases between the two ends.

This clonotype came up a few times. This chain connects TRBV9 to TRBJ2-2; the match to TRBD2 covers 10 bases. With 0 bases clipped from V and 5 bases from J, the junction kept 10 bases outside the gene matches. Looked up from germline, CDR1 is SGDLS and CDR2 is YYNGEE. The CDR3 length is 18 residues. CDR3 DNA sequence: TGTGCCAGCAGCGTAGCCCCTCGACTAGCGGGCGGGACCGGGGAGCTGTTTTTT. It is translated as CASSVAPRLAGGTGELFF.

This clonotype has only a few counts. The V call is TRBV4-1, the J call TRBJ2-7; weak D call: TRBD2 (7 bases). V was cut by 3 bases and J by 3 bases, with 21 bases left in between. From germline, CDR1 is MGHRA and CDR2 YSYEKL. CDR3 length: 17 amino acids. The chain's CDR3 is CASSQGGEGQNFYEQYF. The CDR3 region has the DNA TGCGCCAGCAGCCAGGGCGGGGAGGGACAAAATTTCTACGAGCAGTACTTC.

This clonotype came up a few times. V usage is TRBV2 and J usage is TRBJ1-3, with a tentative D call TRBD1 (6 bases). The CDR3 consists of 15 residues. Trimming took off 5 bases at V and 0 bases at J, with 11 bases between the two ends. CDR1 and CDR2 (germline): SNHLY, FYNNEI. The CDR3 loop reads CASSLQGNSGNTIYF. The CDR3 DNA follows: TGTGCCAGCAGTCTACAGGGAAACTCTGGAAACACCATATATTTT.

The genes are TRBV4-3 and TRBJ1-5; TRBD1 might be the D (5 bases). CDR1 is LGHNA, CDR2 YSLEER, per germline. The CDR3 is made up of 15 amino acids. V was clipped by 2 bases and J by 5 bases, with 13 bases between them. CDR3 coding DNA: TGCGCCAGCAGCCAAAACGCCCCGGGGGATCAGCCCCAGCATTTT. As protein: CASSQNAPGDQPQHF.

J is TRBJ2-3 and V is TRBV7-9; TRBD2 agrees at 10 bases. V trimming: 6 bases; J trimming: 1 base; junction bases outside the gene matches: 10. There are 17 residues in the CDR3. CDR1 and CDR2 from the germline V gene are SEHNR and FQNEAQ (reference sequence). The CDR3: CASSLKGSGGRTDTQYF. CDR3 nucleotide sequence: TGTGCCAGCAGTCTCAAGGGTAGCGGGGGGCGCACAGATACGCAGTATTTT.

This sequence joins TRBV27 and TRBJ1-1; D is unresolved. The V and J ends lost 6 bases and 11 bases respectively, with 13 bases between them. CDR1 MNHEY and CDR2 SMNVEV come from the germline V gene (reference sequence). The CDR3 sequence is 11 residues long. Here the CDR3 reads CASRSVYRAFF. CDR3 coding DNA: TGTGCCAGCAGGTCTGTGTACCGGGCTTTCTTT.

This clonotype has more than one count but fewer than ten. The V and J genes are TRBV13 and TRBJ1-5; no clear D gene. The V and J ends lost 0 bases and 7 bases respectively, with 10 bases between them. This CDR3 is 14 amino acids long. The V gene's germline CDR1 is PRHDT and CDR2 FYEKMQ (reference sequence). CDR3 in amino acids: CASSLGGSQQPQHF. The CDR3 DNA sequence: TGTGCCAGCAGCTTAGGGGGGTCCCAACAGCCCCAGCATTTT.